These 4 T cell receptor beta chains were sequenced from one sample in a study of blood T cell repertoires in COVID-19. The method was immunoSEQ multiplex PCR; TCRdb's version includes in-frame clones alone and lacks a portion of them. The data hold approximately 190,000 clones, with approximately 90% observed a single time. Input material: peripheral blood. The receptor set was obtained from a woman in her forties who had recovered from COVID-19.

This clone was seen just once. The J gene is TRBJ2-7, the V gene TRBV5-6, with TRBD2 as a possible D gene (6 bases). V lost 1 base and J lost 2, with 10 bases in between. This CDR3 region has 14 residues. Per germline, CDR1 SGHDT and CDR2 YYEEEE. CDR3 region: CASSLSGLPYEQYF. The CDR3 DNA sequence: TGTGCCAGCAGCTTGTCTGGACTACCCTACGAGCAGTACTTC.

The V and J genes are TRBV7-2 and TRBJ1-1; no definite D call. Between the trimmed V and J ends, which lost 4 bases and 0 bases, there was a span of 9 bases. Germline CDR1 SGHTA, CDR2 FQGNSA. CDR3 size: 14 residues. Written as DNA, the CDR3 is TGTGCCAGCAGCTACAGTACAGTGAACACTGAAGCTTTCTTT. It translates to CASSYSTVNTEAFF.

The chain uses TRBV11-2 and TRBJ2-5; D is possibly TRBD1 (6 bases). The V gene's germline CDR1 is SGHAT and CDR2 FQNNGV. The CDR3 covers 13 residues. Trimming took off 5 bases at V and 5 bases at J, with 12 bases between the two ends. The DNA of the CDR3 is TGTGCCAGCAGCCTACAGGGTAGGGAGACCCAGTACTTC. Translated, it gives CASSLQGRETQYF.

The chain links TRBV27 to TRBJ2-7; D is ambiguous. The germline CDR1 and CDR2 sequences are MNHEY and SMNVEV (reference sequence). The germline V and J ends were trimmed by 4 bases and 3 bases, with 4 bases remaining between them. The CDR3 contains 11 residues. The CDR3 protein is CASSSFYEQYF. The CDR3 DNA reads TGTGCCAGCAGTTCCTTCTACGAGCAGTACTTC.